This T cell receptor (beta chain) was captured in a study of PD-L1 blockade in urothelial cancer. Clones were read by immunoSEQ multiplex PCR, and TCRdb kept only the in-frame ones, dropping some. The sample consists of about 71,000 clones, around nine tenths of them appearing once. CDR3 length equals 15 residues. V shed 3 bases and J shed 1 base, with 10 bases lying between them. CDR1 and CDR2 (germline): WNHNN, SYGVQD (reference sequence). This sequence was found in a man between 60 and 75 years old with urothelial cancer. The chain employs TRBV10-1 and TRBJ2-1, with a tentative D call TRBD1 (5 bases). The starting material was PBMCs, obtained around atezolizumab (anti-PD-L1) treatment. DNA of the CDR3: TGCGCCAGCAGTGAAGGGCAGGGATCCTACAATGAGCAGTTCTTC. It translates to CASSEGQGSYNEQFF.